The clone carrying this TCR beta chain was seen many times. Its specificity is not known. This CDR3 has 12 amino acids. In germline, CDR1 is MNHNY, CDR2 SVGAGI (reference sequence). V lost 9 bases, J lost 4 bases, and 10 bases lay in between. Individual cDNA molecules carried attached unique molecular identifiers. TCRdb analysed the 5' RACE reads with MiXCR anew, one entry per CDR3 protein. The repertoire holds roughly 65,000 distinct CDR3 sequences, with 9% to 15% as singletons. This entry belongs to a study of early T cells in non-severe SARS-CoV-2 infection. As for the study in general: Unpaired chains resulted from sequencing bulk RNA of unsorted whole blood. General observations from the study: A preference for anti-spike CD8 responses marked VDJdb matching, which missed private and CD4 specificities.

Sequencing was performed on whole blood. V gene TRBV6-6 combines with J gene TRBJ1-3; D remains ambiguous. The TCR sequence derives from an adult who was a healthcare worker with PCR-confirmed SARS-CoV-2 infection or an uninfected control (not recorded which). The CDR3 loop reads CASVSLGNTIYF. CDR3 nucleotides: TGTGCCAGTGTGAGCTTGGGAAACACCATATATTTT.